Below are 32 T cell receptor beta chains sequenced from a single sample in a study of blood T cells in healthy people across ages (dated by TCRdb to between 2015 and 2016). The library was generated by 5' RACE. TCRdb records Illumina HiSeq 2500 as the sequencer. A second PCR of roughly 7 to 12 cycles was performed with a sample-barcoded 5' primer and a J-beta primer mix. Using fastp at Q25 and MiXCR, TCRdb reprocessed the public reads and kept productive beta chains. Rows are unified per CDR3 protein, each entry keeping the most common DNA and genes. The sample data list hundreds of thousands of distinct CDR3 sequences, and approximately 30% of these were observed just once. Of the sample, approximately 15% falls within the top ten clones. Specimen: blood. These receptors were taken from a woman of 80 years or more in good health. Donor details come from another sample of the same person, matched by shared clones.

The chain recombines TRBV20-1 with TRBJ1-5, with unresolved D. The V and J ends lost 1 base and 6 bases respectively, with 19 bases between them. The germline V gene has CDR1 DFQATT and CDR2 SNEGSKA (reference sequence). The CDR3 runs to 16 residues. CDR3 coding DNA: TGCAGTGCTAGAGTCGGACCAAAGGTCGGCAGTCAGCCCCAGCATTTT. Encoded protein: CSARVGPKVGSQPQHF.

This clonotype was counted ten times or more. The chain is built from TRBV29-1 and TRBJ2-3, with D maybe TRBD1 (6 bases). CDR3 length: 16 residues. V lost 0 bases and J lost 1, with 14 bases in between. Germline V gene data show CDR1 as SQVTM and CDR2 as ANQGSEA. CDR3 amino acids: CSVEDHQGLGTDTQYF. CDR3 coding DNA: TGCAGCGTTGAAGATCATCAGGGGCTTGGCACAGATACGCAGTATTTT.

The chain uses TRBV5-1 and TRBJ2-1; 11 nucleotides line up with TRBD2. This CDR3 comprises 15 residues. V gave up 4 bases and J gave up 5 bases; unmatched junction bases: 5. Germline V lookup: CDR1 SGHRS, CDR2 YFSETQ. The CDR3 loop is CASSGGLAEDNEQFF. CDR3 nucleotides: TGCGCCAGCAGCGGGGGACTAGCGGAAGACAATGAGCAGTTCTTC.

The chain combines TRBV6-5 with TRBJ1-6; D ambiguous. The CDR3 sequence is 15 residues long. The germline V and J ends were trimmed by 6 bases and 9 bases, with 18 bases remaining between them. Germline values: CDR1 MNHEY, CDR2 SVGAGI. The CDR3 sequence is CASRLEGLMGSPLHF. As DNA, the CDR3 is TGTGCCAGCAGGCTCGAGGGTTTAATGGGTTCACCCCTCCACTTT.

This clonotype showed up many times. The chain recombines TRBV7-2 with TRBJ2-3; tentatively, D is TRBD1 (6 bases). The CDR3 runs to 12 residues. Germline loops: CDR1 SGHTA, CDR2 FQGNSA. Between the trimmed V and J ends, which lost 4 bases and 9 bases, there was a span of 11 bases. CDR3 sequence: CASSSNDRTQYF. CDR3 DNA: TGTGCCAGCAGCTCCAACGACAGGACGCAGTATTTT.

With respect to this clonotype: Mismatch with germline at one junction end may stem from a read error. This chain joins TRBV20-1 and TRBJ1-5, with TRBD1 as a possible D gene (6 bases). Germline CDR1 reads DFQATT; CDR2 reads SNEGSKA (reference sequence). This CDR3 comprises 15 residues. CDR3: CSTRDKAGGNQPQHF. DNA of the CDR3: TGCAGTACTAGAGATAAGGCAGGGGGCAATCAGCCCCAGCATTTT.

On this clonotype itself: No conserved phenylalanine or tryptophan ends this CDR3, so it is likely a read error. CDR3 sequence (DNA): TGTGCCAGCAGCTCCAGGCTCCACTGGGGGGGGGAGACCCAGTACGTC. Translating gives CASSSRLHWGGETQYV. The chain employs TRBV9 and TRBJ2-5; the match to TRBD2 covers 7 bases. J lost 5 bases, V lost 4 bases, and 14 bases had no gene match. CDR1 and CDR2 from the germline V gene are SGDLS and YYNGEE. This CDR3 is built from 16 residues.

This clonotype was recorded a few times. This sequence may be a read error, since a much larger clone differs from it by one base. The rearrangement links TRBV20-1 to TRBJ2-5; D is tentatively TRBD1 or TRBD2 (5 bases each). The germline gives CDR1 DFQATT, CDR2 SNEGSKA (reference sequence). The CDR3 runs to 19 residues. The V and J ends lost 6 bases and 11 bases respectively, with 40 bases between them. The CDR3 loop is CSARRVGTTLSLPSNEQYF. CDR3 in DNA: TGCAGTGCCCGCAGGGTGGGGACGACTTTATCCTTACCCAGCAATGAGCAGTACTTC.

About this clonotype itself: A much larger clone is a single base away; this may be a read error. The J gene is TRBJ2-5, the V gene TRBV21-1; TRBD2, the table's D call, lacks a check against the DNA. Near its end, the DNA agrees better with TRBJ2-7, so the J call may be wrong. TRBV21-1 is given as a pseudogene. The length of the CDR3 is 14 residues. CDR3 sequence reads: CVSSKPGLTSEQYF. The DNA for the CDR3 is TGTGTCAGCAGCAAACCAGGGTTGACGAGCGAGCAGTACTTC.

This clonotype appeared a few times. A much larger clone sits a single nucleotide away, making a read error possible. The V gene is TRBV10-3, the J gene TRBJ2-7; weak D call: TRBD2 (5 bases). Per germline, CDR1 ENHRY and CDR2 SYGVKD. This CDR3 is built from 15 residues. V lost 7 bases and J 0 bases, leaving 16 bases between the germline ends. CDR3 sequence: CAINGRGLVSYEQYF. CDR3 nucleotides: TGTGCCATCAACGGACGGGGTCTTGTCTCCTACGAGCAGTACTTC.

The chain combines TRBV20-1 with TRBJ2-7; no clear D. The J call is doubtful: the DNA matches TRBJ2-5 better. This CDR3 has 10 residues. Germline CDR1 DFQATT, CDR2 SNEGSKA (reference sequence). Here the CDR3 reads CRPPEETQYF. The CDR3, as DNA: TGCAGGCCCCCCGAGGAGACCCAGTACTTC.

Comment on this clonotype: A junction boundary mismatches the germline segment, possibly from a read error. This chain connects TRBV7-2 to TRBJ2-1; 11 nucleotides match TRBD2. The germline gives CDR1 SGHTA, CDR2 FQGNSA. There are 16 residues in the CDR3. The CDR3, as DNA: TGTGCCAGCAGCATAGCGGGGGGGTATTCATACAATGAGCAGTTCTTC. It translates to CASSIAGGYSYNEQFF.

In its sample, this clonotype was seen many times. V gene TRBV28 combines with J gene TRBJ2-1; D possibly uses TRBD1 or TRBD2 (5 bases each). Germline V CDR1 and CDR2: MDHEN, SYDVKM. This CDR3 is 14 amino acids long. V shed 3 bases and J shed 8 bases, with 14 bases lying between them. The chain's CDR3 is CASSLTGPIHEQFF. The CDR3 DNA follows: TGTGCCAGCAGTTTGACGGGACCGATCCATGAGCAGTTCTTC.

This clonotype was found many times. The V and J genes are TRBV12-3 or TRBV12-4 and TRBJ2-7; D is unclear. This CDR3 region has 12 residues. The V gene lost 6 bases and the J gene lost 2 bases, with 8 bases spanning the gap. The CDR3 is CASSPTPYEQYF. CDR3 nucleotide sequence: TGTGCCAGCAGCCCGACGCCCTACGAGCAGTACTTC.

This clonotype was recorded at least ten times. The V and J genes are TRBV20-1 and TRBJ1-6; D unresolved. Trimming cost V 1 base and J 0 bases, with 7 bases left between them. This CDR3 spans 15 amino acids. Per the germline V gene, CDR1 is DFQATT and CDR2 is SNEGSKA (reference sequence). CDR3 nucleotide sequence: TGCAGTGCTAGAGTGGCATCCTCCTATAATTCACCCCTCCACTTT. Protein product: CSARVASSYNSPLHF.

The CDR3 spells CASRSDKEYGYTF. CDR3 in DNA: TGTGCCAGCAGATCAGACAAGGAATATGGCTACACCTTC. This rearrangement joins TRBV3-1 to TRBJ1-2, with no clear D. Germline V CDR1 and CDR2: LGHDT, YNNKEL (reference sequence). V was pared by 6 bases and J by 5 bases, with 13 bases between. The CDR3 length is 13 residues.

This clonotype was picked up a small number of times. The chain employs TRBV7-8 and TRBJ2-1, with D maybe TRBD2 (6 bases). The closer fit of TRBJ2-7 to the DNA end suggests the J call may be wrong. The CDR3 has 15 amino acids. From germline, CDR1 is SGHVS and CDR2 FQNEAQ. The CDR3 nucleotides read TGTGCCAGCAGGTATCGCTCGGGAGACTACAATGAGCAGTACTTC. Encoded protein: CASRYRSGDYNEQYF.

The sample holds many counts of this clonotype. The chain is built from TRBV7-8 and TRBJ2-1; D perhaps matches TRBD2 (6 bases). The CDR3 runs 15 residues. Germline-derived CDR1 and CDR2 are SGHVS and FQNEAQ. With 7 bases removed from V and 7 bases from J, the gap between germline ends came to 20 bases. This chain's CDR3 is CASTARDWDRNEQFF. The CDR3 coding sequence is TGTGCCAGCACTGCCCGGGACTGGGATCGAAATGAGCAGTTCTTC.

This clonotype was seen repeatedly, ten times or more. V usage is TRBV9 and J usage is TRBJ2-1, with D possibly TRBD1 on 6 matching bases. This CDR3 contains 14 residues. Deletions cut 0 bases from V and 9 bases from J, with 13 bases between. Germline V lookup: CDR1 SGDLS, CDR2 YYNGEE. In DNA form, the CDR3 reads TGTGCCAGCAGCGTAGTATTCCTAGGGGGTGAGCAGTTCTTC. This encodes CASSVVFLGGEQFF.

This clonotype was counted a few times. The rearrangement links TRBV6-5 to TRBJ1-1, with 10 nucleotides matching TRBD1. Trimming removed 8 bases from V and 3 bases from J; junction bases left unmatched: 9. CDR1 MNHEY and CDR2 SVGAGI come from the germline V gene. CDR3 length: 15 residues. CDR3 amino acids: CASAAQGTGDTEAFF. The CDR3 bases are TGTGCCAGCGCCGCTCAGGGGACAGGGGACACTGAAGCTTTCTTT.

A few counts support this clonotype. The rearrangement joins TRBV7-2 to TRBJ1-1; weak D call: TRBD1 (5 bases). CDR3 length equals 14 residues. Germline CDR1 and CDR2: SGHTA and FQGNSA. Trimming removed 1 base from V and 6 bases from J, with 12 bases in between. CDR3 nucleotide sequence: TGTGCCAGCAGCTTAGTACAGGCACACCCTGAAGCTTTCTTT. Protein product: CASSLVQAHPEAFF. The complete variable domain, with remaining parts taken from reference TRBV7-2 and TRBJ1-1, reads GAGVSQSPSNKVTEKGKDVELRCDPISGHTALYWYRQSLGQGLEFLIYFQGNSAPDKSGLPSDRFSAERTGGSVSTLTIQRTQQEDSAVYLCASSLVQAHPEAFFGQGTRLTVV.

The chain employs TRBV4-2 and TRBJ2-2; unclear D gene. Germline V gives CDR1 LGHNA, CDR2 YNFKEQ. This CDR3 contains 14 residues. Between the trimmed V and J ends, which lost 0 bases and 7 bases, there was a span of 9 bases. In DNA form, the CDR3 reads TGTGCCAGCAGCCAAGAGACGCCGGGCGGGGAGCTGTTTTTT. Protein product: CASSQETPGGELFF.

This clonotype was recorded many times. The chain is built from TRBV7-2 and TRBJ2-3; a weak D match, TRBD2 (6 bases). Trimming shortened V by 1 base and J by 2 bases, and 13 bases separated the two germline ends. This CDR3 has 16 residues. Germline V gene lookup returns CDR1 SGHTA and CDR2 FQGNSA. The CDR3 sequence is CASSLVASDPTDTQYF. CDR3 DNA: TGTGCCAGCAGCTTAGTAGCTAGCGACCCCACAGATACGCAGTATTTT.

This clonotype was counted only a few times. V is TRBV29-1 and J is TRBJ2-3; 13 bases fit TRBD2. The CDR3 is 15 residues long. V dropped 7 bases and J dropped 11; count of bases not matched to a gene: 15. Germline V gene lookup returns CDR1 SQVTM and CDR2 ANQGSEA. CDR3 amino acids: CSALTSGGPRDGQYF. The DNA for the CDR3 is TGCAGCGCACTGACTAGCGGGGGGCCCCGCGATGGGCAGTATTTT.

This clonotype has at least ten counts. J is TRBJ2-3 and V is TRBV27, with D unresolved. V shed 3 bases and J shed 0 bases, with 19 bases lying between them. The germline gives CDR1 MNHEY, CDR2 SMNVEV (reference sequence). This CDR3 has 18 amino acids. The CDR3 reads CASSFRAVALSSTDTQYF. The CDR3 bases are TGTGCCAGCAGTTTTCGAGCAGTGGCCCTGTCTAGCACAGATACGCAGTATTTT.

This clonotype was seen many times. This chain joins TRBV19 and TRBJ2-1; weak D call: TRBD2 (6 bases). Germline V CDR1 and CDR2: LNHDA, SQIVND (reference sequence). The CDR3 is 15 residues long. The germline V and J ends were trimmed by 0 bases and 7 bases, with 13 bases remaining between them. CDR3 bases: TGTGCCAGTAGTATAGATCGGGGTAGCGGTAATGAGCAGTTCTTC. Amino acids: CASSIDRGSGNEQFF.

This clonotype was seen at least ten times. The chain is built from TRBV7-6 and TRBJ2-3, with TRBD1 matching 7 bases. Germline V gives CDR1 SGHVS, CDR2 FNYEAQ. J lost 2 bases, V lost 1 base, and 3 bases had no gene match. This CDR3 contains 15 residues. The chain's CDR3 is CASSLDGTATDTQYF. CDR3 nucleotides: TGTGCCAGCAGCTTAGACGGGACAGCCACAGATACGCAGTATTTT.

Comment on this clonotype: At one end, the junction sequence differs from germline, possibly due to a read error. The chain couples TRBV7-2 to TRBJ2-5, with D unclear. The end of the DNA aligns better with TRBJ2-7, so the J call may be wrong. The CDR3 length is 14 residues. Germline values: CDR1 SGHTA, CDR2 FQGNSA. CDR3 coding DNA: TGCGCCAGCAGCTTAGGGTCTTTTTCCCACGAGCAGTACTTC. It translates to CASSLGSFSHEQYF.

The chain carries TRBV29-1 and TRBJ2-2, with 7 nucleotides matching TRBD1. Looked up from germline, CDR1 is SQVTM and CDR2 is ANQGSEA. V trimming: 6 bases; J trimming: 2 bases; junction bases outside the gene matches: 3. The CDR3 sequence is 13 residues long. The CDR3 sequence is CSVDRTNTGELFF. CDR3 in DNA: TGCAGCGTGGACAGGACCAACACCGGGGAGCTGTTTTTT.

V gene TRBV11-3 combines with J gene TRBJ2-5; weak D call: TRBD2 (6 bases). Germline lookup yields CDR1 SGHNT and CDR2 YENEEA. Trimming took off 4 bases at V and 2 bases at J, with 14 bases between the two ends. There are 15 residues in the CDR3. CDR3 in amino acids: CASSSGGATQETQYF. The DNA for the CDR3 is TGTGCCAGCAGCTCGGGCGGGGCGACTCAAGAGACCCAGTACTTC.

The V and J genes are TRBV7-6 and TRBJ2-1, with 10 bases aligning to TRBD2. CDR1 is SGHVS, CDR2 FNYEAQ, per germline. This CDR3 is built from 16 residues. V was pared by 1 base and J by 8 bases, with 8 bases of the junction left unmatched. The CDR3 coding sequence is TGTGCCAGCAGCTTAGGGACAGCGGGGGGGCACGATGAGCAGTTCTTC. Amino acid sequence: CASSLGTAGGHDEQFF.

A note on this clonotype: This may be a read error, as it is one base from a much larger clone. The CDR3 here is CSAPPQRGGHNEQYF. DNA of the CDR3: TGCAGTGCTCCGCCCCAGCGGGGGGGCCACAATGAGCAGTACTTC. The chain carries TRBV20-1 and TRBJ2-1; 10 bases fit TRBD2. The last part of the DNA fits TRBJ2-7 better; the J call may be wrong. The CDR3 length is 15 residues. Looked up from germline, CDR1 is DFQATT and CDR2 is SNEGSKA (reference sequence).